A selection of T cell receptor beta chains follows, all from one sample in a study of blood T cell repertoires in COVID-19. Clones were sequenced by immunoSEQ multiplex PCR, and TCRdb holds only the in-frame ones, with some missing. This table holds over 300,000 clones, around 80% found once. Sequencing input: peripheral blood. These receptors all come from a woman in her forties or fifties with acute or convalescent COVID-19. Each CDR3 is given with its conserved first and last residue. The D gene is left open where the match is weak. Size is omitted from some rows. Given values are once, few, many or a class for expanded clones.

abundance	v_gene	d_gene	j_gene	len	CDR3nt	CDR3aa
-	TRBV15	TRBD2	TRBJ2-1	18	TGTGCCACCAGCAGCGGTACTGCCGGGACTAGCGCACTAAATGAGCAGTTCTTC	CATSSGTAGTSALNEQFF
-	TRBV5-1	-	TRBJ1-1	13	TGCGCCAGCAGCCCCGGGGTGGACACTGAAGCTTTCTTT	CASSPGVDTEAFF
-	TRBV30	-	TRBJ1-6	13	TGTGCCTGGAGCTTAGGGGCCAATTCACCCCTCCACTTT	CAWSLGANSPLHF
-	TRBV19	-	TRBJ2-1	16	TGTGCCAGTAGCACGGGGGACGGGGGGCTTTACAATGAGCAGTTCTTC	CASSTGDGGLYNEQFF
-	TRBV7-2	-	TRBJ1-2	11	TGTGCCAGCAGCTTAGCCCGGGGCTACACCTTC	CASSLARGYTF
once	TRBV19	TRBD1	TRBJ1-4	18	TGTGCCAGTAGTAGGGGACAGGGGACCTCGGGTGGTGGCGAAAAACTGTTTTTT	CASSRGQGTSGGGEKLFF
-	TRBV6-2/TRBV6-3	-	TRBJ1-1	17	TGTGCCAGCAGTTACTCGCGGGGGGTTGGAGAGAACACTGAAGCTTTCTTT	CASSYSRGVGENTEAFF
once	TRBV3-1/TRBV3-2	TRBD1	TRBJ2-1	15	TGTGCCAGCAGCTACACCGGGACAGGGGGCAGGGAGCAGTTCTTC	CASSYTGTGGREQFF
-	TRBV19	TRBD2	TRBJ2-1	15	TGTGCCAGTACCCCAGTCCTAGCGGGCTCGGATGAGCAGTTCTTC	CASTPVLAGSDEQFF
-	TRBV12-3/TRBV12-4	-	TRBJ2-1	13	TGTGCCGGCGCCCGACAGGTTGGGGATGAGCAGTTCTTC	CAGARQVGDEQFF